A selection of T cell receptor beta chains follows, all from one sample in a study of cytomegalovirus exposure and HLA in healthy donors. Profiling relied on immunoSEQ multiplex PCR, and the TCRdb table lists in-frame clones only, not all of them. The sample includes some 150,000 clones, about 80% of them seen just once. The sequenced sample was PBMCs. The origin of the receptors is a young man in good health and CMV-seronegative. Each CDR3 is given without its conserved first and last residue.

CDR3aa | j_gene | v_gene | len
ASSYSRYEQY | TRBJ2-7 | TRBV6-5 | 10
ASSVSGAGTQY | TRBJ2-5 | TRBV9 | 11
ASSDPRTGASDTQY | TRBJ2-3 | TRBV9 | 14
SGRGREVSTDTQY | TRBJ2-3 | TRBV29-1 | 13
SGRGGYT | TRBJ1-2 | TRBV20-1 | 7
ASSLRGTSGYEQY | TRBJ2-7 | TRBV5-1 | 13
ASPVRVRGRASNQPQH | TRBJ1-5 | TRBV14 | 16
ASSMDKDRGYT | TRBJ1-2 | TRBV18 | 11
ASSAGLASPGELF | TRBJ2-2 | TRBV18 | 13
ASSLAPSLTSHTGELF | TRBJ2-2 | TRBV11-3 | 16
ASSPRQANTGELF | TRBJ2-2 | TRBV4-1 | 13
ASSLGRGLMNTEAF | TRBJ1-1 | TRBV7-6 | 14
ASSLLSGQGAWELF | TRBJ2-2 | TRBV5-6 | 14
ASSISPGIRYT | TRBJ1-2 | TRBV19 | 11
ASGGTKALVGTEAF | TRBJ1-1 | TRBV19 | 14
AISSTGTGNNSPLH | TRBJ1-6 | TRBV10-3 | 14
ASSVELGETQY | TRBJ2-5 | TRBV6-4 | 11
ASSPTGLAVETQY | TRBJ2-5 | TRBV6-5 | 13
ASSWTGNNQPQH | TRBJ1-5 | TRBV28 | 12
ASSVDGRDGNEQF | TRBJ2-1 | TRBV9 | 13
ASSESTRGEHTGELF | TRBJ2-2 | TRBV10-2 | 15
ASLDSPRGRGRDTQY | TRBJ2-3 | TRBV2 | 15
ASSLNQDSPLH | TRBJ1-6 | TRBV7-3 | 11
SVESRGTSSTGELF | TRBJ2-2 | TRBV29-1 | 14
ASSLRPTSGMYNEQF | TRBJ2-1 | TRBV7-7 | 15
SVEGGGMVADTQY | TRBJ2-3 | TRBV29-1 | 13
AISAGTDNSPLH | TRBJ1-6 | TRBV10-3 | 12
ASSLNSWATPGYEQY | . | TRBV5-7 | 15
ASSSLAGGTDTQY | TRBJ2-3 | TRBV6-5 | 13
ASSLDGEFTDTQY | TRBJ2-3 | TRBV5-1 | 13
ASSSATNREIGKLF | TRBJ1-4 | TRBV27 | 14
ARTVSGGELF | TRBJ2-2 | TRBV30 | 10
ASSTERSNQPQH | TRBJ1-5 | TRBV18 | 12
ASSTFRGGTEAF | TRBJ1-1 | TRBV7-8 | 12
ASSQTPGGQGQTQY | TRBJ2-5 | TRBV4-2 | 14